Below, 27 T cell receptor beta chains from the same sample are listed, as sequenced in a study of blood T cells in healthy people across ages (dated by TCRdb to the mid-2010s). The method behind the library was 5' RACE. Sequenced using an Illumina HiSeq 2500. A second roughly 6 to 11 cycle PCR used a sample-barcoded 5' primer and a J-beta primer mix. The public reads were reprocessed in TCRdb via fastp at Q25 and MiXCR, keeping in-frame beta chains. Identical CDR3 proteins give one entry, which carries the most common genes and DNA. The sample has about 670,000 distinct CDR3 sequences on record, 40% to 50% of them singletons. Of the sample, approximately 29% is held by the ten largest clones. The sequenced sample consisted of blood. The receptors originated from a man older than 75 in good health.

This clonotype was detected a few times. This rearrangement joins TRBV7-3 to TRBJ2-5, with D possibly called TRBD1 or TRBD2 (6 bases each). The germline V and J ends were trimmed by 5 bases and 5 bases, with 18 bases remaining between them. The CDR3 extends over 15 amino acids. Germline loops: CDR1 SGHTA, CDR2 FQGTGA. This CDR3 reads CASSPTGVQGETQYF. Written as DNA, the CDR3 is TGTGCCAGCAGCCCCACGGGGGTCCAGGGGGAGACCCAGTACTTC.

A few counts support this clonotype. The chain employs TRBV20-1 and TRBJ2-7; D perhaps matches TRBD1 (5 bases). The CDR3 has 12 residues. Germline loops: CDR1 DFQATT, CDR2 SNEGSKA (reference sequence). Trimming cost V 5 bases and J 0 bases, with 8 bases left between them. CDR3 sequence (DNA): TGCAGTGCTGTGACAGACTCCTACGAGCAGTACTTC. Protein product: CSAVTDSYEQYF.

This clonotype occurred once. This chain links TRBV3-1 with TRBJ2-7; possibly TRBD1 for D (6 bases). The CDR3 length is 15 residues. CDR1 is LGHDT and CDR2 is YNNKEL in the germline V gene (reference sequence). Between the trimmed V and J ends, which lost 0 bases and 2 bases, there was a span of 11 bases. The CDR3 is CASSQEQGLAYEQYF. DNA for the CDR3: TGTGCCAGCAGCCAAGAACAGGGTCTGGCCTACGAGCAGTACTTC.

As concerns this clonotype: The junction and the germline gene differ at one end; a read error may be behind it. This sequence joins TRBV20-1 and TRBJ2-1; D is unclear. The CDR3 sequence is 12 residues long. Per germline, CDR1 DFQATT and CDR2 SNEGSKA (reference sequence). The CDR3 DNA reads as TGCAGTGCGATTAGGTCCTACAGTGAGCAGTTCTTC. It is translated as CSAIRSYSEQFF.

The chain employs TRBV4-1 and TRBJ1-2; 11 bases align to TRBD1. Germline CDR1 MGHRA, CDR2 YSYEKL. The length of the CDR3 is 18 residues. V trimming: 3 bases; J trimming: 5 bases; junction bases outside the gene matches: 14. The CDR3 spells CASSQAHTGTGGLYGYTF. DNA of the CDR3: TGCGCCAGCAGCCAGGCCCATACCGGGACAGGGGGGCTTTATGGCTACACCTTC.

Turning to this clonotype: This could be a read error, since a much larger clone is one nucleotide away. The rearrangement links TRBV2 to TRBJ1-2; tentative D call: TRBD1 (5 bases). Germline V lookup: CDR1 SNHLY, CDR2 FYNNEI. The V and J ends lost 7 bases and 2 bases respectively, with 14 bases between them. This CDR3 has 14 residues. CDR3 protein: CASNFRGGNYGYTF. CDR3 in DNA: TGTGCCAGCAATTTTAGGGGAGGGAACTATGGCTACACCTTC.

V is TRBV12-3 or TRBV12-4 and J is TRBJ2-3; 11 bases fit TRBD2. J lost 4 bases, V lost 3 bases, and 6 bases had no gene match. The CDR3 covers 16 residues. DNA for the CDR3: TGTGCCAGCAGTTTTACTAGCGGGGGTTTGTCAGATACGCAGTATTTT. Encoded protein: CASSFTSGGLSDTQYF.

This chain uses TRBV20-1 with TRBJ2-1; either TRBD1 or TRBD2 may supply D (5 bases each). V was trimmed by 5 bases and J by 13 bases, leaving 24 bases between them. The CDR3 consists of 14 residues. Germline CDR1 and CDR2: DFQATT and SNEGSKA (reference sequence). The CDR3 sequence is CSAPPGPIGETQFF. CDR3 sequence (DNA): TGCAGTGCTCCTCCGGGACCCATCGGGGAGACCCAGTTCTTC.

The chain joins TRBV28 to TRBJ2-1; TRBD1 is a possible D gene (6 bases). The better agreement between TRBJ2-7 and the DNA end casts doubt on the J call. This CDR3 contains 16 residues. Germline V CDR1 and CDR2: MDHEN, SYDVKM. CDR3 residues: CASSLYAPGHFYEQYF. The CDR3 DNA reads as TGTGCCAGCAGTTTATATGCTCCGGGACACTTCTACGAGCAGTACTTC.

The chain has TRBV6-2 or TRBV6-3 and TRBJ2-3; D gene ambiguous. Trimming cost V 0 bases and J 6 bases, with 4 bases left between them. The CDR3 is 12 amino acids. Per the germline V gene, CDR1 is MNHEY and CDR2 is SVGEGT. CDR3 loop: CASSYSVDTQYF. The CDR3 DNA sequence: TGTGCCAGCAGTTACTCGGTGGATACGCAGTATTTT.

The chain recombines TRBV28 with TRBJ1-5, with D hard to call. CDR1 and CDR2 from the germline V gene are MDHEN and SYDVKM. The ends were cut back, 6 bases at V and 7 bases at J, with 13 bases in the middle. The CDR3 runs 13 residues. The CDR3 DNA follows: TGTGCCAGCAGCTCCACGCTTGCCCAGCCCCAGCATTTT. Its protein is CASSSTLAQPQHF.

This clonotype was seen a handful of times. V and J are TRBV20-1 and TRBJ1-2, with TRBD1 matching over 7 bases. Trimming removed 6 bases from V and 7 bases from J; junction bases left unmatched: 8. The germline V gene encodes CDR1 DFQATT and CDR2 SNEGSKA (reference sequence). The CDR3 covers 12 residues. The CDR3: CSARQGTGGYTF. Here the CDR3 DNA reads TGCAGTGCCAGACAGGGTACGGGTGGCTACACCTTC.

Concerning this clonotype: A much larger clonotype is one base distant, so this may be a read error. The J gene is TRBJ1-4, the V gene TRBV7-2; 8 bases are a match to TRBD1. The CDR3 has 15 amino acids. After removal of 1 base from V and 6 bases from J, the junction contained 4 bases not matched to a gene. Germline CDR1 is SGHTA and CDR2 is FQGNSA. CDR3 DNA sequence: TGTGCCAGCAGCTTAGTAGAGACAGGGGATGAAAAACTGTTTTTT. It codes for CASSLVETGDEKLFF.

On this clonotype: An end of the junction does not agree with germline; a read error may underlie this. The chain couples TRBV6-2 or TRBV6-3 to TRBJ2-1, with 8 nucleotides matching TRBD2. In germline, CDR1 is MNHEY, CDR2 SVGEGT. The CDR3 is 13 amino acids. In nucleotides, the CDR3 is TGTGCCAGCAGTGACTCGGGGGGGGTATCGCAGTTCTTC. This gives the protein CASSDSGGVSQFF.

A word on this clonotype: The junction differs from germline at one of its ends, possibly a read error. The J gene is TRBJ2-7, the V gene TRBV30, with D possibly called TRBD1 or TRBD2 (6 bases each). Germline CDR1 is GTSNPN and CDR2 is SVGIG (reference sequence). The CDR3 extends over 14 amino acids. For the CDR3, the DNA is TGTGCCTGGAGTGTCGGGGGCAGCTCCTACGAACAGTACTTC. Translation gives CAWSVGGSSYEQYF.

The chain combines TRBV28 with TRBJ1-2, with TRBD1 matching over 8 bases. Germline-derived CDR1 and CDR2 are MDHEN and SYDVKM. This CDR3 contains 17 residues. Trimming cost V 5 bases and J 8 bases; bases outside gene matches: 19. CDR3 bases: TGTGCCAGCAGTCCATGGTCGGTAGGGCAGGGGGCAAACGGCTACACCTTC. It codes for CASSPWSVGQGANGYTF.

This clonotype was seen once. The J gene is TRBJ2-1, the V gene TRBV6-5; D is undetermined. The CDR3 has 15 residues. CDR1 MNHEY and CDR2 SVGAGI come from the germline V gene. The V end was cut by 3 bases, the J end by 2 bases, with 11 bases between. The chain's CDR3 is CASSYRLGPYNEQFF. The DNA of the CDR3 is TGTGCCAGCAGTTATCGGCTAGGGCCCTACAATGAGCAGTTCTTC.

On this clonotype itself: A single base separates this from a much larger clone, so it may be a read error. The V call is TRBV7-8, the J call TRBJ2-3; D is undetermined. Germline lookup yields CDR1 SGHVS and CDR2 FQNEAQ. V was shortened by 2 bases and J by 2 bases, with 14 bases between the two germline ends. The length of the CDR3 is 16 residues. The CDR3 DNA is TGTGCCAGCAGCTTACGTTATAGTGTCTACACAGATACGCAGTATTTT. Amino acids: CASSLRYSVYTDTQYF.

This clonotype has just a few counts. V usage is TRBV14 and J usage is TRBJ2-4, with 10 bases identical to TRBD1. V dropped 1 base and J dropped 9; count of bases not matched to a gene: 9. Germline V gene sequence: CDR1 SGHDN, CDR2 FVKESK. There are 16 residues in the CDR3. CDR3 sequence: CASSQGLGQGGGIQYF. The CDR3 coding sequence is TGTGCCAGCAGCCAAGGATTAGGACAGGGGGGCGGCATTCAGTACTTC.

J is TRBJ2-5 and V is TRBV20-1; 8 positions agree with TRBD2. The J call may be faulty, since TRBJ2-7 better matches the DNA end. The CDR3 extends over 15 amino acids. Per germline, CDR1 DFQATT and CDR2 SNEGSKA (reference sequence). The CDR3 protein is CSARDQLADTYEQYF. In DNA, the CDR3 is TGCAGTGCTAGAGATCAACTAGCGGACACCTACGAGCAGTACTTC.

In this sample, this clonotype turned up a few times. V is TRBV9 and J is TRBJ2-7; D tentatively fits TRBD1 or TRBD2 (5 bases each). V was shortened by 3 bases and J by 0 bases, with 16 bases between the two germline ends. CDR1 is SGDLS, CDR2 YYNGEE, per germline. The CDR3 has 16 residues. CDR3 sequence: CASSAGPLSPSYEQYF. CDR3 sequence (DNA): TGTGCCAGCAGCGCGGGGCCTCTGTCCCCCTCCTACGAGCAGTACTTC.

The genes are TRBV20-1 and TRBJ2-4, with TRBD2 matching over 11 bases. V was clipped by 3 bases and J by 13 bases; unmatched bases: 17. CDR1 is DFQATT and CDR2 is SNEGSKA in the germline V gene (reference sequence). The CDR3 sequence is 16 residues long. This chain's CDR3 is CSASGTSGGSYNEQYF. The CDR3 bases are TGCAGTGCTAGCGGGACTAGCGGCGGCTCCTACAATGAGCAGTACTTC.

The rearrangement joins TRBV27 to TRBJ1-2, with 7 bases matching TRBD1. This CDR3 has 15 amino acids. V gave up 1 base and J gave up 3 bases; unmatched junction bases: 5. Looked up from germline, CDR1 is MNHEY and CDR2 is SMNVEV (reference sequence). CDR3 sequence reads: CASSLYGTGDYGYTF. The CDR3 nucleotides read TGTGCCAGCAGTTTATATGGCACAGGGGACTATGGCTACACCTTC.

The chain employs TRBV7-2 and TRBJ2-5; 15 bases line up with TRBD2. The V gene end was trimmed by 1 base and the J gene end by 3 bases; junction bases not matched to a gene: 9. The CDR3 extends over 19 amino acids. From germline, CDR1 is SGHTA and CDR2 FQGNSA. The CDR3 nucleotides read TGTGCCAGCAGCTTAGTCGGCACTGGACTAGCGGGGGGGAAAGAGACCCAGTACTTC. It is translated as CASSLVGTGLAGGKETQYF.

The chain couples TRBV10-3 to TRBJ2-2; D uncertain. Germline CDR1 reads ENHRY; CDR2 reads SYGVKD. CDR3 length: 14 residues. Trimming stripped 5 bases from V and 0 bases from J, with 7 bases between. CDR3 loop: CAISLETNTGELFF. DNA for the CDR3: TGTGCCATCAGTCTGGAGACGAACACCGGGGAGCTGTTTTTT.

CDR3 sequence (DNA): TGTGCCAGCAGCTTAGCCCGGGGGGGCTTCGAGACCCAGTACTTC. It is translated as CASSLARGGFETQYF. This rearrangement joins TRBV7-2 to TRBJ2-5, with 8 bases aligning to TRBD2. The trim removed 0 bases at V and 5 bases at J, leaving 5 bases unmatched. The CDR3 spans 15 residues. Germline CDR1 is SGHTA and CDR2 is FQGNSA.

This clonotype was counted only a few times. The gene calls are TRBV11-2 and TRBJ2-7, with D possibly matching TRBD2 (5 bases). Germline-derived CDR1 and CDR2 are SGHAT and FQNNGV. Trimming shortened V by 1 base and J by 3 bases, and 13 bases separated the two germline ends. The CDR3 length is 15 residues. The CDR3: CASSLGGPAVYEQYF. The CDR3 coding sequence is TGTGCCAGCAGCTTAGGAGGGCCGGCCGTCTACGAGCAGTACTTC.